This T cell receptor (beta chain) was captured in a study of blood T cell repertoires in COVID-19. Produced via immunoSEQ multiplex PCR; TCRdb's table is partial and in-frame only. The data contain 25,000 to 30,000 clones, about 80% of them singletons. V lost 6 bases, J lost 1 base, and 11 bases stayed unmatched. This CDR3 region has 17 residues. Germline V gene lookup returns CDR1 MDHEN and CDR2 SYDVKM. V is TRBV28 and J is TRBJ1-5; 8 positions match TRBD1. The source material was peripheral blood. This TCR derives from a man aged 65-85 years with acute or convalescent COVID-19. The CDR3 DNA reads TGTGCCAGCAGCTGGGCCTGGACAGGGCAAAGCAATCAGCCCCAGCATTTT. Amino acids: CASSWAWTGQSNQPQHF.